Following are 23 T cell receptor beta chains from one sample sequenced in a study of blood T cell repertoires in COVID-19. Some clones are missing from TCRdb's copy, which holds only in-frame ones; the method was immunoSEQ multiplex PCR. The sample includes tens of thousands of clones, 85% to 90% of them seen just once. The sequencing input was peripheral blood. Source of these receptors: a woman aged 55-70 years with acute or convalescent COVID-19.

The rearrangement uses TRBV7-3 and TRBJ2-1; D might be TRBD2 (7 bases). The CDR3 is 14 amino acids. The germline V gene has CDR1 SGHTA and CDR2 FQGTGA. V gave up 5 bases and J gave up 7 bases, with 15 bases separating them. CDR3 sequence: CASSPGGARNEQFF. The DNA for the CDR3 is TGTGCCAGCAGCCCTGGGGGGGCCCGGAATGAGCAGTTCTTC.

The chain recombines TRBV4-1 with TRBJ1-5; D is possibly TRBD1 (5 bases). Germline V gene sequence: CDR1 MGHRA, CDR2 YSYEKL. This CDR3 comprises 16 residues. Between the trimmed V and J ends, which lost 3 bases and 9 bases, there was a span of 21 bases. CDR3 residues: CASSQFGGADSGPQHF. The CDR3 coding sequence is TGCGCCAGCAGCCAGTTTGGAGGGGCGGACTCAGGGCCCCAGCATTTT.

The chain has TRBV5-6 and TRBJ1-2, with D unclear. V was shortened by 4 bases and J by 1 base, with 14 bases between the two germline ends. This CDR3 has 15 residues. Germline V gene data show CDR1 as SGHDT and CDR2 as YYEEEE. This CDR3 is CASSRTGSLNYGYTF. CDR3 bases: TGTGCCAGCAGCAGGACGGGGAGCCTTAACTATGGCTACACCTTC.

This CDR3 is CASSLEPGGFF. For the CDR3, the DNA is TGTGCCAGCAGCTTAGAACCAGGGGGGTTCTTC. The chain recombines TRBV7-9 with TRBJ2-1; 7 bases fit TRBD1. Trimming took 1 base from V and 15 from J; bases not matched to a gene: 3. The CDR3 spans 11 residues. Germline CDR1 and CDR2: SEHNR and FQNEAQ (reference sequence).

This chain connects TRBV6-5 to TRBJ2-7; 10 nucleotides match TRBD1. This CDR3 is built from 15 residues. Trimming cost V 5 bases and J 3 bases; bases outside gene matches: 7. Germline-derived CDR1 and CDR2 are MNHEY and SVGAGI. The CDR3 loop reads CASSRSGTGDYEQYF. CDR3 DNA: TGTGCCAGCAGTAGGTCCGGGACAGGGGACTACGAGCAGTACTTC.

This chain links TRBV13 with TRBJ1-2, with 9 positions matching TRBD1. The V segment lost 3 bases and the J segment 8 bases; nucleotides outside the gene matches: 10. CDR3 length: 15 amino acids. CDR1 is PRHDT and CDR2 is FYEKMQ in the germline V gene (reference sequence). Here the CDR3 reads CASSFGTGRREGYTF. The CDR3 nucleotides are TGTGCCAGCAGCTTCGGGACAGGGCGAAGGGAAGGCTACACCTTC.

This clone was picked up a small number of times. CDR3 coding DNA: TGCGCCAGCAACCCAGGGACAGGAGGCGCTGAAAAACTGTTTTTT. Its protein product is CASNPGTGGAEKLFF. The chain has TRBV5-1 and TRBJ1-4; TRBD1 matches 8 bases. Trimming took 6 bases from V and 7 from J; bases not matched to a gene: 11. CDR1 and CDR2 from the germline V gene are SGHRS and YFSETQ. The CDR3 covers 15 residues.

This clone has more than one count but fewer than ten. The gene calls are TRBV7-8 and TRBJ2-1; TRBD2 aligns across 7 bases. Germline V gene data show CDR1 as SGHVS and CDR2 as FQNEAQ. V trimming: 5 bases; J trimming: 9 bases; junction bases outside the gene matches: 13. CDR3 length: 15 residues. CDR3 bases: TGTGCCAGCAGCCTGAGCGGGATGTATATGTTTGAGCAGTTCTTC. It codes for CASSLSGMYMFEQFF.

V is TRBV4-3 and J is TRBJ1-1; D remains unclear. The V gene's germline CDR1 is LGHNA and CDR2 YSLEER. Trimming removed 2 bases from V and 7 bases from J, with 11 bases in between. This CDR3 is built from 13 residues. The CDR3 bases are TGCGCCAGCAGCCAAATCGAGGCGGGTGAAGCTTTCTTT. Its protein product is CASSQIEAGEAFF.

This chain links TRBV6-5 with TRBJ2-2, with TRBD1 matching 9 bases. There are 16 residues in the CDR3. From germline, CDR1 is MNHEY and CDR2 SVGAGI. V was clipped by 1 base and J by 6 bases; unmatched bases: 6. CDR3 nucleotides: TGTGCCAGCAGTTACTTCGACAGGGGGGCCGCCGGGGAGCTGTTTTTT. Protein sequence: CASSYFDRGAAGELFF.

This clone was recorded only once. The J gene is TRBJ2-1, the V gene TRBV15; unclear D gene. Germline V gene lookup returns CDR1 LNHNV and CDR2 YYDKDF (reference sequence). The CDR3 covers 13 residues. Trimming took 4 bases from V and 4 from J, leaving 8 bases between them. DNA for the CDR3: TGTGCCACCAGCACTAGGAATTACAATGAGCAGTTCTTC. Translated, it gives CATSTRNYNEQFF.

This clone was seen only once. This chain joins TRBV7-2 and TRBJ2-2; 13 nucleotides line up with TRBD2. From germline, CDR1 is SGHTA and CDR2 FQGNSA. Unmatched junction bases numbered 8, after V lost 5 bases and J lost 8 bases. The length of the CDR3 is 16 residues. The CDR3 is CASSPRLAGGLGELFF. CDR3 sequence (DNA): TGTGCCAGCAGCCCGAGACTAGCGGGAGGTCTTGGGGAGCTGTTTTTT.

The rearrangement uses TRBV11-1 and TRBJ2-1; TRBD2 agrees at 7 bases. With 3 bases clipped from V and 5 bases from J, the junction kept 4 bases outside the gene matches. This CDR3 contains 14 residues. Germline assignment: CDR1 SGHAT and CDR2 FQDESV (reference sequence). The chain's CDR3 is CASSLASGNNEQFF. The CDR3 bases are TGTGCCAGCAGCTTGGCTAGCGGTAACAATGAGCAGTTCTTC.

V usage is TRBV2 and J usage is TRBJ2-1; TRBD2 is a possible D gene (6 bases). CDR3 size: 15 residues. CDR1 is SNHLY, CDR2 FYNNEI, per germline. V lost 5 bases and J 2 bases, leaving 13 bases between the germline ends. The DNA of the CDR3 is TGTGCCAGCAGTTCGGGACTCAGCCCCTACAATGAGCAGTTCTTC. Its translation is CASSSGLSPYNEQFF.

V usage is TRBV9 and J usage is TRBJ2-3; TRBD2 agrees at 8 bases. CDR3 length equals 15 residues. Germline CDR1 SGDLS, CDR2 YYNGEE. V dropped 3 bases and J dropped 3; count of bases not matched to a gene: 6. CDR3 sequence: CASSAGASGTDTQYF. CDR3 nucleotide sequence: TGTGCCAGCAGCGCAGGGGCTAGCGGGACAGATACGCAGTATTTT.

This clone was seen only once. The V and J genes are TRBV19 and TRBJ1-5; 8 positions agree with TRBD1. From germline, CDR1 is LNHDA and CDR2 SQIVND (reference sequence). CDR3 length: 16 residues. Trimming took 5 bases from V and 3 from J; bases not matched to a gene: 9. This chain's CDR3 is CASSVTGTGVNQPQHF. CDR3 sequence (DNA): TGTGCCAGTAGTGTTACAGGGACAGGAGTCAATCAGCCCCAGCATTTT.

The rearrangement uses TRBV28 and TRBJ2-2, with 10 positions matching TRBD1. The CDR3 length is 16 residues. The trim removed 5 bases at V and 6 bases at J, leaving 9 bases unmatched. The germline gives CDR1 MDHEN, CDR2 SYDVKM. CDR3 DNA sequence: TGTGCCAGCAGTCTCAGGGGACAGGGGATGGCCGGGGAGCTGTTTTTT. Protein sequence: CASSLRGQGMAGELFF.

The chain combines TRBV19 with TRBJ2-2; unclear D gene. Trimming took off 5 bases at V and 1 base at J, with 8 bases between the two ends. The CDR3 length is 14 residues. CDR1 and CDR2 from the germline V gene are LNHDA and SQIVND (reference sequence). In nucleotides, the CDR3 is TGTGCCAGTAGTCCCCTAGGGAACACCGGGGAGCTGTTTTTT. It codes for CASSPLGNTGELFF.

The CDR3 DNA follows: TGTGCCAGCTCCCAGGAGGGGAATCAGCCCCAGCATTTT. Encoded protein: CASSQEGNQPQHF. V gene TRBV18 combines with J gene TRBJ1-5, with D possibly being TRBD1 (5 bases). V was clipped by 6 bases and J by 4 bases, with 10 bases between them. The CDR3 is made up of 13 amino acids. Germline V CDR1 and CDR2: KGHSH, LQKENI.

The chain links TRBV6-4 to TRBJ2-7; possibly TRBD1 for D (5 bases). This CDR3 is built from 12 residues. Germline V lookup: CDR1 MRHNA, CDR2 SNTAGT. Trimming removed 6 bases from V and 4 bases from J, with 10 bases in between. The CDR3 here is CASSRDSYEQYF. CDR3 in DNA: TGTGCCAGCAGCCGAGACAGTTACGAGCAGTACTTC.

The rearrangement links TRBV19 to TRBJ2-2; 8 bases are a match to TRBD1. CDR1 is LNHDA, CDR2 SQIVND, per germline (reference sequence). The V and J ends lost 5 bases and 6 bases, in that order; junction bases with no gene match: 2. The CDR3 spans 13 residues. The CDR3 loop is CASSVQGAGELFF. The CDR3 bases are TGTGCCAGTAGTGTACAGGGGGCCGGGGAGCTGTTTTTT. Full variable domain (missing parts from reference TRBV19 and TRBJ2-2): DGGITQSPKYLFRKEGQNVTLSCEQNLNHDAMYWYRQDPGQGLRLIYYSQIVNDFQKGDIAEGYSVSREKKESFPLTVTSAQKNPTAFYLCASSVQGAGELFFGEGSRLTVL.

This sequence joins TRBV2 and TRBJ2-5, with 7 bases matching TRBD2. The CDR3 extends over 13 amino acids. In germline, CDR1 is SNHLY, CDR2 FYNNEI. The trim removed 4 bases at V and 5 bases at J, leaving 4 bases unmatched. CDR3 DNA: TGTGCCAGCAGTGTGGGAGGGCGGGAGACCCAGTACTTC. As protein: CASSVGGRETQYF.

V gene TRBV7-8 combines with J gene TRBJ2-7, with D tentatively TRBD2 (5 bases). Germline-derived CDR1 and CDR2 are SGHVS and FQNEAQ. Trimming shortened V by 5 bases and J by 0 bases, and 14 bases separated the two germline ends. This CDR3 is 15 amino acids long. CDR3 in DNA: TGTGCCAGCAGCCAGGTACGGAGCGGCTCCTACGAGCAGTACTTC. Its translation: CASSQVRSGSYEQYF.